This TCR beta chain was identified in a study of cytomegalovirus exposure and HLA in healthy donors. V was pared by 7 bases and J by 3 bases, with 7 bases between. The CDR3 spans 11 residues. Per the germline V gene, CDR1 is ENHRY and CDR2 is SYGVKD. Note on this clone: The antigen is unknown.

The PCR ran on 60 Vbeta and 13 Jbeta primers. Method: immunoSEQ multiplex PCR; TCRdb's copy keeps in-frame clones and lacks some. With under 200,000 clones in the sample, the ten largest clones hold roughly 1.9%. General study results and limits: By a later analysis, the bulk of CMV-associated TCR beta chains appeared HLA-restricted. A missense variant in DCLRE1C was later tied to TCR beta V- and J-gene trimming. It was 150 or so TCR beta chains that were listed as cytomegalovirus-associated.

The V call is TRBV10-3, the J call TRBJ2-7; D gene ambiguous. This sequence originates from a man aged 25 to 40 in good health and CMV-seronegative. Sample: PBMCs. CDR3 DNA: TGTGCCATCAAAGAGCACTACGAGCAGTACTTC. Protein product: CAIKEHYEQYF.